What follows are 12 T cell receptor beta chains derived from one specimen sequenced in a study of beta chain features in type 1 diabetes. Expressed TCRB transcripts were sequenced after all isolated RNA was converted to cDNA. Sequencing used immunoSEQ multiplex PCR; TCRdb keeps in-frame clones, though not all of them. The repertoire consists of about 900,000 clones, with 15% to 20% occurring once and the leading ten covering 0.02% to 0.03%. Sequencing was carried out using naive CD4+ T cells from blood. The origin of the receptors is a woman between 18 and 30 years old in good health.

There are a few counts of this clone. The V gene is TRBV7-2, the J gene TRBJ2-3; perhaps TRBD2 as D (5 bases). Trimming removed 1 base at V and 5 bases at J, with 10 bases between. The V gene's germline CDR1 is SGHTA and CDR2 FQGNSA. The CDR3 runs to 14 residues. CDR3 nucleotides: TGTGCCAGCAGCTTAGTGGGAGTGATAGATACGCAGTATTTT. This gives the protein CASSLVGVIDTQYF. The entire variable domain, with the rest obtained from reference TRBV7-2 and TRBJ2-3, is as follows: GAGVSQSPSNKVTEKGKDVELRCDPISGHTALYWYRQSLGQGLEFLIYFQGNSAPDKSGLPSDRFSAERTGGSVSTLTIQRTQQEDSAVYLCASSLVGVIDTQYFGPGTRLTVL.

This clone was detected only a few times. CDR3 DNA sequence: TGCGCCAGCAGCTTGAGTCTAGCGGGAGGTATTACAGATACGCAGTATTTT. The encoded protein is CASSLSLAGGITDTQYF. The gene calls are TRBV5-1 and TRBJ2-3; 11 bases are a match to TRBD2. The V gene end was trimmed by 1 base and the J gene end by 3 bases; junction bases not matched to a gene: 7. This CDR3 spans 17 amino acids. The V gene's germline CDR1 is SGHRS and CDR2 YFSETQ.

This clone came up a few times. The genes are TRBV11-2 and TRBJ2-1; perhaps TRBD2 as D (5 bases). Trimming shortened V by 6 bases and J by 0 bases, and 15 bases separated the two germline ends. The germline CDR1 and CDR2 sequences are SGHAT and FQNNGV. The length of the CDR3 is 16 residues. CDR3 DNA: TGTGCCAGCAGTCCCTTCGCGGGTCGCTCCTACAATGAGCAGTTCTTC. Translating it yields CASSPFAGRSYNEQFF.

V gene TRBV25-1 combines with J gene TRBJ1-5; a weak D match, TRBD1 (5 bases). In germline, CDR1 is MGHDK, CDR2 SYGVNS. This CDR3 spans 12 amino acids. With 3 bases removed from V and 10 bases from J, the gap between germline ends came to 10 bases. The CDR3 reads CASSEGPLPQHF. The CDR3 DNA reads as TGTGCCAGCAGTGAGGGGCCGCTCCCCCAGCATTTT. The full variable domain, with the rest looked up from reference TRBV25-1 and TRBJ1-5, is EADIYQTPRYLVIGTGKKITLECSQTMGHDKMYWYQQDPGMELHLIHYSYGVNSTEKGDLSSESTVSRIRTEHFPLTLESARPSHTSQYLCASSEGPLPQHFGDGTRLSIL.

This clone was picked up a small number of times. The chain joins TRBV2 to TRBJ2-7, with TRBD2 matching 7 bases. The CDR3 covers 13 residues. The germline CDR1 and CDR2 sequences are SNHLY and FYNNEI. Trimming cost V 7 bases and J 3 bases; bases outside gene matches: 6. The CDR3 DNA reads TGTGCCAGCACAGCGGGGACCAGCTACGAGCAGTACTTC. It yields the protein CASTAGTSYEQYF.

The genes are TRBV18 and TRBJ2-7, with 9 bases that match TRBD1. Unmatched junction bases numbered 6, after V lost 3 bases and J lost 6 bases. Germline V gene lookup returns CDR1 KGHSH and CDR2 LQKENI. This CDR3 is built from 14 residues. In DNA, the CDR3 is TGTGCCAGCTCACCGGGGACAGGGTTGGTCGAGCAGTACTTC. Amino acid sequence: CASSPGTGLVEQYF.

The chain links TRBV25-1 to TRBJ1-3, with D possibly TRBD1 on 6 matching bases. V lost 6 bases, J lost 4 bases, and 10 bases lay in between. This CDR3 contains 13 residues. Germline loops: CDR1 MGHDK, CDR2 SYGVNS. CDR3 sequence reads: CASSRTAGNTIYF. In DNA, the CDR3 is TGTGCCAGCAGCCGGACAGCCGGAAACACCATATATTTT.

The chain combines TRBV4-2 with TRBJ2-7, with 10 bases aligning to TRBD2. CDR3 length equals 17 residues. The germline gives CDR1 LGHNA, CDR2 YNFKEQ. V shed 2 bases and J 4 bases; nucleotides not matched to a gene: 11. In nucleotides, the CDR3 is TGTGCCAGCAGCCAAACCGCGGCTAGCGGGAGTATGTACGAGCAGTACTTC. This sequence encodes CASSQTAASGSMYEQYF.

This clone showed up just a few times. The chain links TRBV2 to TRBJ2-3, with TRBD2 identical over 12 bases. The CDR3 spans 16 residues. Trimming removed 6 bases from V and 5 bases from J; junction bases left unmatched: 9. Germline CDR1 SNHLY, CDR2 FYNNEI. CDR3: CASRARLAGAEDTQYF. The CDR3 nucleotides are TGTGCCAGCAGAGCCAGACTAGCGGGAGCCGAAGATACGCAGTATTTT.

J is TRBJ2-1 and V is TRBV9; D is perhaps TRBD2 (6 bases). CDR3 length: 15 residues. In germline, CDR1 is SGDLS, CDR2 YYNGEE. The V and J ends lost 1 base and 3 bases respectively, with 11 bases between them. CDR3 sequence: CASSVLAGLYNEQFF. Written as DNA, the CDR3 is TGTGCCAGCAGCGTACTTGCGGGACTCTACAATGAGCAGTTCTTC.

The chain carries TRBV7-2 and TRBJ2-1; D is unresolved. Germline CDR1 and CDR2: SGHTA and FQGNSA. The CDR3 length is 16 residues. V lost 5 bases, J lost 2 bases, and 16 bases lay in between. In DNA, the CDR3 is TGTGCCAGCAGCCAAATCGGCCGCAGAGCCTACAATGAGCAGTTCTTC. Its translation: CASSQIGRRAYNEQFF. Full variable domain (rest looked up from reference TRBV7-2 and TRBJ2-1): GAGVSQSPSNKVTEKGKDVELRCDPISGHTALYWYRQSLGQGLEFLIYFQGNSAPDKSGLPSDRFSAERTGGSVSTLTIQRTQQEDSAVYLCASSQIGRRAYNEQFFGPGTRLTVL.

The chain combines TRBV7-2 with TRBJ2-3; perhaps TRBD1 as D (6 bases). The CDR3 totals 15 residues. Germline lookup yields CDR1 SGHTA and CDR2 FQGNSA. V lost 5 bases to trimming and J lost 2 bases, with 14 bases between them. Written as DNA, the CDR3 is TGTGCCAGCAGCAGCCTGGGACACTACACAGATACGCAGTATTTT. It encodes CASSSLGHYTDTQYF.